These 9 T cell receptor beta chains were all obtained from the same sample, sequenced in a study of cytomegalovirus exposure and HLA in healthy donors. The PCR employed 60 Vbeta primers together with 13 Jbeta primers. The repertoire was sequenced with immunoSEQ multiplex PCR; TCRdb's copy has only in-frame clones and lacks some. The table lists about 280,000 clones, about 90% of them singletons, with around 2.1% in the top ten. Sequencing was done on a sample of PBMCs. Receptors were obtained from a woman aged 18-29 years in good health and CMV-seronegative.

This chain links TRBV6-1 with TRBJ2-7; possible D gene TRBD1, 6 bases. V was clipped by 4 bases and J by 2 bases, with 12 bases between them. The CDR3 covers 14 residues. Germline V gene data show CDR1 as MNHNS and CDR2 as SASEGT. The CDR3 loop is CASSAQGLPYEQYF. The CDR3 DNA follows: TGTGCCAGCAGTGCCCAGGGGCTCCCCTACGAGCAGTACTTC.

The V call is TRBV10-2, the J call TRBJ2-2; 7 bases are shared with TRBD1. Germline-derived CDR1 and CDR2 are WSHSY and SAAADI. The V and J ends lost 11 bases and 6 bases, in that order; junction bases with no gene match: 9. The CDR3 is 13 amino acids. Here the CDR3 reads CAGDREGSGELFF. CDR3 DNA sequence: TGCGCCGGCGACAGGGAAGGTTCCGGGGAGCTGTTTTTT.

This chain uses TRBV7-9 with TRBJ1-2; 8 bases are shared with TRBD1. The CDR3 is made up of 16 amino acids. Germline CDR1 is SEHNR and CDR2 is FQNEAQ (reference sequence). With 5 bases clipped from V and 3 bases from J, the junction kept 11 bases outside the gene matches. CDR3 nucleotide sequence: TGTGCCAGCAGCCTCCCAGGGGGCACGACCGACTATGGCTACACCTTC. Protein product: CASSLPGGTTDYGYTF.

J is TRBJ1-5 and V is TRBV19, with unresolved D. Germline V gene data show CDR1 as LNHDA and CDR2 as SQIVND (reference sequence). Trimming pared 5 bases from V and 6 bases from J, leaving 11 bases between. This CDR3 is built from 13 residues. Here the CDR3 reads CASSANAGQPQHF. CDR3 nucleotides: TGTGCCAGTAGTGCTAATGCCGGTCAGCCCCAGCATTTT.

The genes are TRBV18 and TRBJ2-3; a possible D gene is TRBD2 (7 bases). Germline CDR1 is KGHSH and CDR2 is LQKENI. The germline V and J ends were trimmed by 2 bases and 2 bases, with 14 bases remaining between them. This CDR3 is 16 amino acids long. CDR3 in amino acids: CASSPTGGLNTDTQYF. CDR3 DNA: TGTGCCAGCTCACCAACGGGGGGCTTAAACACAGATACGCAGTATTTT.

This clone appeared a few times. Other DNA sequences of this sample code for an identical CDR3. This rearrangement joins TRBV9 to TRBJ2-1; 8 positions agree with TRBD2. This CDR3 has 18 residues. CDR1 and CDR2 (germline): SGDLS, YYNGEE. After removal of 2 bases from V and 0 bases from J, the junction contained 10 bases not matched to a gene. The CDR3 DNA follows: TGTGCCAGCAGCGTGGGACTGGCGGGGGGCGGCTCCTACAATGAGCAGTTCTTC. Translated, it gives CASSVGLAGGGSYNEQFF. Based on the CDR3 plus reference TRBV9 and TRBJ2-1, the full variable domain is DSGVTQTPKHLITATGQRVTLRCSPRSGDLSVYWYQQSLDQGLQFLIQYYNGEERAKGNILERFSAQQFPDLHSELNLSSLELGDSALYFCASSVGLAGGGSYNEQFFGPGTRLTVL.

The CDR3 region is CASQPTGTQETQYF. DNA for the CDR3: TGTGCCAGCCAGCCCACAGGGACCCAAGAGACCCAGTACTTC. The chain joins TRBV18 to TRBJ2-5; D possibly corresponds to TRBD1 (6 bases). CDR1 and CDR2 from the germline V gene are KGHSH and LQKENI. V shed 8 bases and J shed 1 base, with 14 bases lying between them. The CDR3 totals 14 residues.

The V and J genes are TRBV19 and TRBJ1-5; TRBD1 agrees at 7 bases. V lost 3 bases, J lost 4 bases, and 15 bases stayed unmatched. The germline CDR1 and CDR2 sequences are LNHDA and SQIVND (reference sequence). The CDR3 loop spans 18 amino acids. CDR3 region: CASSMGGLTGWRNQPQHF. In nucleotides, the CDR3 is TGTGCCAGTAGTATGGGGGGCTTGACAGGGTGGAGAAATCAGCCCCAGCATTTT.

CDR3 nucleotide sequence: TGTGCCAGCTCACCACCGCCCAGCGGGGGTAACGAGCAGTACTTC. Translation: CASSPPPSGGNEQYF. The V and J genes are TRBV18 and TRBJ2-7; 8 nucleotides line up with TRBD2. The V segment lost 0 bases and the J segment 5 bases; nucleotides outside the gene matches: 6. The CDR3 consists of 15 residues. Germline V gene lookup returns CDR1 KGHSH and CDR2 LQKENI.